Below, 24 T cell receptor beta chains from the same sample are listed, as sequenced in a study of cytomegalovirus exposure and HLA in healthy donors. PCR employed 60 Vbeta and 13 Jbeta primers. Repertoires were generated with immunoSEQ multiplex PCR, while TCRdb's copy carries only in-frame clones and drops some. This sample has under 200,000 clones, with 65% to 85% found just once. Material for sequencing was PBMCs. These TCRs come from a woman younger than 35 in good health and CMV-seronegative.

V usage is TRBV12-5 and J usage is TRBJ2-1; the match to TRBD2 covers 7 bases. There are 20 residues in the CDR3. J gave up 0 bases and V 2 bases, and 16 bases lay outside the gene matches. Germline CDR1 and CDR2: LGHNT and FRNRAP. Here the CDR3 DNA reads TGTGCTAGTGGTTTGAGCACAAGCCCCCACCTAGCGGACTCCTACAATGAGCAGTTCTTC. Translated, it gives CASGLSTSPHLADSYNEQFF. Drawing the rest from reference TRBV12-5 and TRBJ2-1, the complete variable domain is DARVTQTPRHKVTEMGQEVTMRCQPILGHNTVFWYRQTMMQGLELLAYFRNRAPLDDSGMPKDRFSAEMPDATLATLKIQPSEPRDSAVYFCASGLSTSPHLADSYNEQFFGPGTRLTVL.

This chain links TRBV4-1 with TRBJ1-5; D is perhaps TRBD1 (6 bases). Trimming removed 0 bases at V and 7 bases at J, with 7 bases between. CDR1 MGHRA and CDR2 YSYEKL come from the germline V gene. This CDR3 has 13 residues. The CDR3 here is CASSQDRGQPQHF. CDR3 DNA: TGCGCCAGCAGCCAAGACAGGGGACAGCCCCAGCATTTT.

The gene calls are TRBV28 and TRBJ2-7; D unclear. Per the germline V gene, CDR1 is MDHEN and CDR2 is SYDVKM. Between the trimmed V and J ends, which lost 4 bases and 1 base, there was a span of 14 bases. The CDR3 contains 15 residues. The CDR3 protein is CASSSALDKSYEQYF. In nucleotides, the CDR3 is TGTGCCAGCAGTTCCGCCCTTGACAAGTCCTACGAGCAGTACTTC.

This CDR3 is CATRTGTDTQYF. Written as DNA, the CDR3 is TGTGCCACACGGACAGGGACAGATACGCAGTATTTT. The rearrangement links TRBV19 to TRBJ2-3; 8 nucleotides agree with TRBD1. The junction had 3 bases not matched to a gene; V was cut back by 10 bases and J by 3 bases. Germline lookup yields CDR1 LNHDA and CDR2 SQIVND (reference sequence). CDR3 length: 12 amino acids.

This chain connects TRBV7-9 to TRBJ2-5, with 7 bases that match TRBD2. V dropped 5 bases and J dropped 5; count of bases not matched to a gene: 11. This CDR3 has 15 residues. Per the germline V gene, CDR1 is SEHNR and CDR2 is FQNEAQ (reference sequence). CDR3 DNA: TGTGCCAGCAGCGAAGGGACTACTGGTTCTGAGACCCAGTACTTC. This sequence encodes CASSEGTTGSETQYF.

The chain carries TRBV7-3 and TRBJ2-2, with 12 bases identical to TRBD2. Per the germline V gene, CDR1 is SGHTA and CDR2 is FQGTGA. With 5 bases clipped from V and 4 bases from J, the junction kept 5 bases outside the gene matches. This CDR3 contains 16 residues. The chain's CDR3 is CASSPWGLAGTGELFF. The CDR3 DNA sequence: TGTGCCAGCAGCCCATGGGGACTAGCGGGCACCGGGGAGCTGTTTTTT.

V and J are TRBV11-2 and TRBJ2-7, with TRBD1 matching 7 bases. CDR3 size: 12 residues. The V gene's germline CDR1 is SGHAT and CDR2 FQNNGV. V lost 6 bases to trimming and J lost 1 base; unmatched junction nucleotides: 0. The CDR3 here is CASRGQSYEQYF. The CDR3 nucleotides are TGTGCCAGCAGGGGACAGTCCTACGAGCAGTACTTC.

DNA of the CDR3: TGTGCCAGCTCAGGGAACACGGGGTCAGACACTGAAGCTTTCTTT. This codes for CASSGNTGSDTEAFF. The rearrangement joins TRBV18 to TRBJ1-1; D not resolved. Trimming took off 5 bases at V and 3 bases at J, with 16 bases between the two ends. The CDR3 spans 15 residues. CDR1 is KGHSH, CDR2 LQKENI, per germline.

This chain joins TRBV5-6 and TRBJ2-3; TRBD2 matches 7 bases. Trimming cost V 0 bases and J 1 base; bases outside gene matches: 5. CDR1 SGHDT and CDR2 YYEEEE come from the germline V gene. This CDR3 spans 16 amino acids. CDR3 sequence: CASSLGTRSRTDTQYF. The CDR3 DNA sequence: TGTGCCAGCAGCTTGGGGACTAGATCCCGCACAGATACGCAGTATTTT.

V usage is TRBV5-1 and J usage is TRBJ2-2; the match to TRBD1 covers 9 bases. The CDR3 consists of 16 residues. In germline, CDR1 is SGHRS, CDR2 YFSETQ. V was clipped by 4 bases and J by 4 bases; unmatched bases: 8. In DNA, the CDR3 is TGCGCCAGCAGCCCGCCGGGACAGGGCGTCACCGGGGAGCTGTTTTTT. Translating gives CASSPPGQGVTGELFF.

This clone appeared a few times. The V and J genes are TRBV6-1 and TRBJ1-1, with 7 bases lining up with TRBD1. The V and J ends lost 5 bases and 8 bases, in that order; junction bases with no gene match: 8. The CDR3 runs to 13 residues. Germline V gene sequence: CDR1 MNHNS, CDR2 SASEGT. The CDR3 DNA sequence: TGTGCCAGCAGTCGGCCTCTGGACAGGGAAGCTTTCTTT. Translating it yields CASSRPLDREAFF.

This clone has a single count. The CDR3 coding sequence is TGCGCCAGCAGCTTGGCCCCTTTATCCAGCTCCTACGAGCAGTACTTC. This sequence encodes CASSLAPLSSSYEQYF. This rearrangement joins TRBV5-1 to TRBJ2-7; D gene unclear. There are 16 residues in the CDR3. Deletions cut 0 bases from V and 0 bases from J, with 13 bases between. Per germline, CDR1 SGHRS and CDR2 YFSETQ.

J is TRBJ1-1 and V is TRBV19; TRBD1 matches 8 bases. Looked up from germline, CDR1 is LNHDA and CDR2 is SQIVND (reference sequence). J gave up 11 bases and V 8 bases, and 7 bases lay outside the gene matches. The CDR3 has 11 amino acids. The DNA for the CDR3 is TGTGCCAGTCGGGCAGGGGGCGCGGCTTTCTTT. It yields the protein CASRAGGAAFF.

The chain combines TRBV9 with TRBJ2-3; a possible D gene is TRBD2 (5 bases). This CDR3 contains 15 residues. With 0 bases removed from V and 4 bases from J, the gap between germline ends came to 12 bases. Germline values: CDR1 SGDLS, CDR2 YYNGEE. CDR3 coding DNA: TGTGCCAGCAGCGTAGTGTCGAGGGCCGCAGATACGCAGTATTTT. It specifies CASSVVSRAADTQYF.

J is TRBJ2-3 and V is TRBV18; D call uncertain. This CDR3 region has 13 residues. The V end was cut by 2 bases, the J end by 1 base, with 4 bases between. Germline-derived CDR1 and CDR2 are KGHSH and LQKENI. CDR3 in DNA: TGTGCCAGCTCACCATCAGGCACAGATACGCAGTATTTT. Its protein product is CASSPSGTDTQYF.

The J gene is TRBJ2-7, the V gene TRBV7-9, with 7 bases that match TRBD1. This CDR3 spans 13 amino acids. J gave up 4 bases and V 2 bases, and 2 bases lay outside the gene matches. Germline V gene data show CDR1 as SEHNR and CDR2 as FQNEAQ (reference sequence). As DNA, the CDR3 is TGTGCCAGCAGCTTACCAGGGGGATACGAGCAGTACTTC. It encodes CASSLPGGYEQYF. Full variable domain (outside the CDR3, taken from reference TRBV7-9 and TRBJ2-7): DTGVSQNPRHKITKRGQNVTFRCDPISEHNRLYWYRQTLGQGPEFLTYFQNEAQLEKSRLLSDRFSAERPKGSFSTLEIQRTEQGDSAMYLCASSLPGGYEQYFGPGTRLTVT.

This clone appeared a few times. The chain carries TRBV5-1 and TRBJ2-3, with 14 positions matching TRBD2. CDR3 length: 18 residues. CDR1 is SGHRS and CDR2 is YFSETQ in the germline V gene. The V segment lost 4 bases and the J segment 0 bases; nucleotides outside the gene matches: 7. In DNA form, the CDR3 reads TGCGCCAGCAGCCCCGGGACTAGCGGGAGCCTTAGCACAGATACGCAGTATTTT. Translating gives CASSPGTSGSLSTDTQYF.

The CDR3, as DNA: TGTGCCAGCAGCTTGTGGGGGGGAAGCGGGAGAAGGGGAGAGACCCAGTACTTC. Protein: CASSLWGGSGRRGETQYF. The chain has TRBV11-2 and TRBJ2-5, with 8 nucleotides matching TRBD2. Germline V lookup: CDR1 SGHAT, CDR2 FQNNGV. CDR3 length: 18 residues. After removal of 3 bases from V and 4 bases from J, the junction contained 16 bases not matched to a gene. The full variable domain, with the rest looked up from reference TRBV11-2 and TRBJ2-5, is EAGVAQSPRYKIIEKRQSVAFWCNPISGHATLYWYQQILGQGPKLLIQFQNNGVVDDSQLPKDRFSAERLKGVDSTLKIQPAKLEDSAVYLCASSLWGGSGRRGETQYFGPGTRLLVL.

V gene TRBV7-3 combines with J gene TRBJ2-5, with 12 bases identical to TRBD2. The CDR3 sequence is 15 residues long. Germline V gene lookup returns CDR1 SGHTA and CDR2 FQGTGA. V lost 5 bases, J lost 5 bases, and 6 bases stayed unmatched. CDR3 amino acids: CASSPGLAGPETQYF. The DNA of the CDR3 is TGTGCCAGCAGCCCCGGACTAGCGGGGCCGGAGACCCAGTACTTC. The entire variable domain, with the rest obtained from reference TRBV7-3 and TRBJ2-5, is as follows: GAGVSQTPSNKVTEKGKYVELRCDPISGHTALYWYRQSLGQGPEFLIYFQGTGAADDSGLPNDRFFAVRPEGSVSTLKIQRTERGDSAVYLCASSPGLAGPETQYFGPGTRLLVL.

The chain recombines TRBV11-1 with TRBJ1-1; TRBD1 matches at 10 bases. V was pared by 5 bases and J by 5 bases, with 5 bases of the junction left unmatched. The CDR3 is 14 residues long. Germline V CDR1 and CDR2: SGHAT, FQDESV (reference sequence). The CDR3 protein is CASSVDRGQTEAFF. As DNA, the CDR3 is TGTGCCAGCAGCGTCGACAGGGGGCAAACTGAAGCTTTCTTT.

This rearrangement joins TRBV5-1 to TRBJ2-6; D might be TRBD1 (6 bases). Germline V gene sequence: CDR1 SGHRS, CDR2 YFSETQ. The CDR3 contains 18 residues. Trimming took 4 bases from V and 0 from J, leaving 17 bases between them. CDR3 DNA: TGCGCCAGCAGCACACTCGCAGGGGTCGGCTCTGGGGCCAACGTCCTGACTTTC. Its protein is CASSTLAGVGSGANVLTF.

Concerning this clone: Other DNA variants within this sample encode the same CDR3. The chain recombines TRBV5-5 with TRBJ2-1; 11 bases align to TRBD2. The trim removed 4 bases at V and 6 bases at J, leaving 6 bases unmatched. The germline V gene has CDR1 SGHKS and CDR2 YYEKEE (reference sequence). The CDR3 runs 15 residues. The chain's CDR3 is CASSQLAGAFNEQFF. In DNA, the CDR3 is TGTGCCAGCAGCCAACTAGCGGGAGCCTTCAATGAGCAGTTCTTC.

The chain employs TRBV9 and TRBJ2-3; D perhaps matches TRBD2 (6 bases). V gave up 3 bases and J gave up 2 bases, with 13 bases separating them. Germline lookup yields CDR1 SGDLS and CDR2 YYNGEE. The CDR3 has 15 amino acids. CDR3 DNA: TGTGCCAGCAGCGACGGGGGACTTGTCACAGATACGCAGTATTTT. Translated, it gives CASSDGGLVTDTQYF.

In its sample, this clone was seen once. V and J are TRBV5-8 and TRBJ1-1; no reliable D call. Trimming cost V 7 bases and J 3 bases, with 19 bases left between them. Germline V gene sequence: CDR1 SGHTS, CDR2 YDEGEE. The CDR3 loop spans 15 amino acids. The CDR3 spells CASLGLKLRDTEAFF. CDR3 DNA: TGTGCCAGCCTGGGCCTCAAATTGCGGGACACTGAAGCTTTCTTT.